A single sample is the source of the 14 T cell receptor beta chains below, sequenced in a study of identical twins. Each CDR3 protein is one row after TCRdb ran MiXCR on the 5' RACE reads. Seen here are hundreds of thousands of distinct CDR3 sequences, approximately 22% observed once, and the top ten hold 4.3%. The data were also submitted as part of a second study, on T cells expressing NK-cell markers.

The sequencing sample was made of PBMCs. The source of these receptors is a woman aged 18-30 years in good health.

The chain combines TRBV12-3 or TRBV12-4 with TRBJ2-5; unclear D gene. V lost 5 bases, J lost 5 bases, and 24 bases lay in between. The CDR3 sequence is 17 residues long. The CDR3 here is CASSRARELVNVETQYF. CDR3 nucleotides: TGTGCCAGCAGTAGGGCGCGAGAACTGGTTAACGTGGAGACCCAGTACTTC.

This clonotype was recorded at least ten times. V is TRBV3-1 and J is TRBJ2-2; D uncertain. The CDR3 extends over 14 amino acids. V dropped 3 bases and J dropped 2 bases, with 7 bases sitting between them. CDR1 and CDR2 from the germline V gene are LGHDT and YNNKEL (reference sequence). CDR3 sequence reads: CASSHGVNTGELFF. CDR3 nucleotide sequence: TGTGCCAGCAGCCATGGAGTTAACACCGGGGAGCTGTTTTTT.

In its sample, this clonotype was seen many times. The CDR3 nucleotides read TGTGCCAGCAGTTTAACCGGGGACTGGGAGACCCAGTACTTC. Its translation is CASSLTGDWETQYF. The chain recombines TRBV27 with TRBJ2-5, with D tentatively TRBD2 (6 bases). Trimming left V 2 bases short and J 5 bases short, with 12 bases between. The CDR3 spans 14 residues. CDR1 and CDR2 (germline): MNHEY, SMNVEV (reference sequence).

The J gene is TRBJ1-2, the V gene TRBV7-8; 7 nucleotides match TRBD1. V lost 4 bases, J lost 8 bases, and 7 bases stayed unmatched. The V gene's germline CDR1 is SGHVS and CDR2 FQNEAQ. There are 13 residues in the CDR3. The CDR3 reads CASSSGTADGYTF. CDR3 in DNA: TGTGCCAGCAGCTCAGGGACAGCAGACGGCTACACCTTC.

This clonotype was counted only a few times. The chain couples TRBV2 to TRBJ2-7, with D hard to call. The germline gives CDR1 SNHLY, CDR2 FYNNEI. V lost 7 bases and J 2 bases, leaving 9 bases between the germline ends. There are 12 residues in the CDR3. DNA of the CDR3: TGTGCCAGCACTGCAGATACCTACGAGCAGTACTTC. It yields the protein CASTADTYEQYF.

This chain uses TRBV5-8 with TRBJ2-2; D is ambiguous. Between the trimmed V and J ends, which lost 6 bases and 1 base, there was a span of 7 bases. Germline CDR1 is SGHTS and CDR2 is YDEGEE. This CDR3 is built from 13 residues. This CDR3 is CASTYENTGELFF. The DNA of the CDR3 is TGTGCCAGCACCTACGAGAACACCGGGGAGCTGTTTTTT.

This clonotype was found a few times. The V and J genes are TRBV12-3 or TRBV12-4 and TRBJ2-7; D call uncertain. There are 14 residues in the CDR3. V was cut by 7 bases and J by 6 bases, with 19 bases left in between. DNA of the CDR3: TGTGCCAGCATCTTGGACGGATTTTCGGGCGAGCAGTACTTC. Translating gives CASILDGFSGEQYF.

The genes are TRBV25-1 and TRBJ2-7; D could derive from TRBD1 or TRBD2 (5 bases each). The CDR3 is 14 amino acids. V lost 2 bases to trimming and J lost 5 bases, with 13 bases between them. Germline-derived CDR1 and CDR2 are MGHDK and SYGVNS. The CDR3, as DNA: TGTGCCAGCAGTGAAAAAAGATTGGGGGACGAGCAGTACTTC. Its protein product is CASSEKRLGDEQYF.

The V and J genes are TRBV10-3 and TRBJ2-7, with unresolved D. Trimming shortened V by 4 bases and J by 6 bases, and 7 bases separated the two germline ends. The CDR3 covers 11 residues. CDR1 is ENHRY and CDR2 is SYGVKD in the germline V gene. CDR3 sequence reads: CAISGTREQYF. The DNA for the CDR3 is TGTGCCATCAGTGGCACCCGCGAGCAGTACTTC.

This clonotype was observed a few times. This chain connects TRBV6-1 to TRBJ1-1; no definite D call. Looked up from germline, CDR1 is MNHNS and CDR2 is SASEGT. V was cut by 7 bases and J by 4 bases, with 13 bases left in between. The CDR3 consists of 13 residues. The CDR3 DNA reads TGTGCCAGCACTCAAACGGGATTCACTGAAGCTTTCTTT. The encoded protein is CASTQTGFTEAFF.

A note on this clonotype: This could be a read error, since a much larger clone is one nucleotide away. The CDR3 DNA is TGTGCCAGCGGAACAGACAGGGGTAATGAAAAACTGTTTTTT. Its translation: CASGTDRGNEKLFF. The genes are TRBV12-3 or TRBV12-4 and TRBJ1-4; 8 bases agree with TRBD1. The ends lost 8 bases at V and 4 bases at J; junction bases unmatched: 6. The CDR3 covers 14 residues.

J is TRBJ2-7 and V is TRBV6-2 or TRBV6-3; no clear D gene. Trimming took 6 bases from V and 3 from J, leaving 15 bases between them. The CDR3 runs 14 residues. Germline V gene data show CDR1 as MNHEY and CDR2 as SVGEGT. The CDR3 spells CASSQIHGFYEQYF. In DNA, the CDR3 is TGTGCCAGCAGCCAAATCCATGGGTTCTACGAGCAGTACTTC.

This clonotype was counted only a few times. This chain connects TRBV29-1 to TRBJ2-1; 8 nucleotides align to TRBD1. Germline V gene lookup returns CDR1 SQVTM and CDR2 ANQGSEA. CDR3 length: 14 residues. V gave up 7 bases and J gave up 7 bases; unmatched junction bases: 12. CDR3 sequence: CSAGPSWTGNEQFF. The CDR3 nucleotides read TGCAGCGCTGGGCCTTCGTGGACAGGGAATGAGCAGTTCTTC.

The V and J genes are TRBV2 and TRBJ2-7, with 8 bases that match TRBD2. CDR1 is SNHLY, CDR2 FYNNEI, per germline. This CDR3 comprises 16 residues. V trimming: 3 bases; J trimming: 4 bases; junction bases outside the gene matches: 11. CDR3 DNA: TGTGCCAGCAGTGACTTTGGGTCTAGCGGGCGTTACGAGCAGTACTTC. This sequence encodes CASSDFGSSGRYEQYF.